This TCR beta chain comes out of a study of blood T cell repertoires in COVID-19. Background on the study: Researchers got acute and convalescent COVID-19 samples from the United States, Italy and Spain.

In the 2 weeks before study entry, exposed participants met a COVID-19 case, which was PCR-confirmed or clinician-diagnosed. In the original analysis: Quantification of nucleated cells was approximated via reference gene primer amplification. The assay was immunoSEQ multiplex PCR, and TCRdb's table has in-frame clones only and misses some. V and J calls and clone size are copied from that table; D and trimming were computed from the DNA. The sample holds a few hundred thousand clones, roughly nine tenths seen once. The germline gives CDR1 MNHEY, CDR2 SVGAGI. Trimming cost V 1 base and J 6 bases; bases outside gene matches: 7. The CDR3 covers 16 residues.

The source of this sequence is a woman between 40 and 55 years old who had been exposed to COVID-19. Sample: PBMCs or T cells enriched from blood (not recorded which). The V call is TRBV6-5, the J call TRBJ2-1; 9 bases agree with TRBD1. The CDR3 DNA reads as TGTGCCAGCAGTTACTTAACAGGGGGCGCGAGCAATGAGCAGTTCTTC. Its protein is CASSYLTGGASNEQFF.